This TCR beta chain was recovered during a study of blood T cell repertoires in COVID-19. As processed by the authors: Counts of nucleated cells, estimated from reference gene primer amplification, were obtained. Measured with immunoSEQ multiplex PCR; TCRdb has only the in-frame clones, and not every one. V and J calls and clone size are those listed in that table; D and trimming were worked out from the DNA. The sample holds about 100,000 clones, 86% seen once. The V and J ends lost 6 bases and 8 bases, in that order; junction bases with no gene match: 11. In germline, CDR1 is SGHKS, CDR2 YYEKEE (reference sequence). This CDR3 spans 15 amino acids.

Sequencing was performed on PBMCs or T cells enriched from blood (not recorded which). The V and J genes are TRBV5-5 and TRBJ1-6, with 7 bases fitting TRBD1. The TCR comes from a woman in her forties or fifties who had recovered from COVID-19. The CDR3 is CASKQGQIRYSPLHF. CDR3 sequence (DNA): TGTGCCAGCAAACAGGGGCAGATCCGCTATTCACCCCTCCACTTT.